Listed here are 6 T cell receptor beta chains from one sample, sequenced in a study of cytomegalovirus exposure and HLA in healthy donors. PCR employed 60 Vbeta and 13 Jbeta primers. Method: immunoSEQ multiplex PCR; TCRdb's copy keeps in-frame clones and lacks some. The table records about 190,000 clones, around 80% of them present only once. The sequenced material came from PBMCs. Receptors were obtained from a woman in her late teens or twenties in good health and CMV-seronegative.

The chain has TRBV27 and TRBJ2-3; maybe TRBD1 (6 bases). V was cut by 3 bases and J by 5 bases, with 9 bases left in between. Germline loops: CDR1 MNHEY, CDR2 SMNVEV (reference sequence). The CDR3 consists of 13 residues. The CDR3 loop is CASSLGAGDTQYF. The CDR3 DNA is TGTGCCAGCAGTTTGGGGGCTGGAGATACGCAGTATTTT.

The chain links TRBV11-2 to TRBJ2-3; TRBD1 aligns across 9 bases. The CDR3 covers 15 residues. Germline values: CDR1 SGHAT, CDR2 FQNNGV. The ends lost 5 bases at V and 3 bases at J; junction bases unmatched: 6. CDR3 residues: CASSPGTGWTDTQYF. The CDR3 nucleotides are TGTGCCAGCAGCCCTGGGACAGGGTGGACAGATACGCAGTATTTT.

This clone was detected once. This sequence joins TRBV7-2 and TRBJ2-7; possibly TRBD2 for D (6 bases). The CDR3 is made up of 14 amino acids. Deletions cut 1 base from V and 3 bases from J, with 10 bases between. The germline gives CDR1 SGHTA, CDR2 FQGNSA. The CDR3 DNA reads TGTGCCAGCAGCTTAGTAAGCGGGTTCTACGAGCAGTACTTC. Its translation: CASSLVSGFYEQYF.

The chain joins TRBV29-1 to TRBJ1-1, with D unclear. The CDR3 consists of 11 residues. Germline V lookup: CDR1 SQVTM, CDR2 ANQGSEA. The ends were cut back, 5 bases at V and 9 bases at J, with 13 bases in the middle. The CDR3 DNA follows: TGCAGCGTTCCCCAATCCGCGCAAGCTTTCTTT. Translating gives CSVPQSAQAFF.

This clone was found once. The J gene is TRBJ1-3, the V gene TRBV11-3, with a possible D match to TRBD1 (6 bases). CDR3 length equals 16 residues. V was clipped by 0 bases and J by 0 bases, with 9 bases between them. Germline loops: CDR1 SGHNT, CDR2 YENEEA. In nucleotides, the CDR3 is TGTGCCAGCAGCTTAGACACAGGGAGCTCTGGAAACACCATATATTTT. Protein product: CASSLDTGSSGNTIYF.

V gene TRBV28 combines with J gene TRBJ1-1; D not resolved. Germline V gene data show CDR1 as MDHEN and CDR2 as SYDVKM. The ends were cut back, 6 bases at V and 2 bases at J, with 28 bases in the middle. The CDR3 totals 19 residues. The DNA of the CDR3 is TGTGCCAGCAGGCTAGACCCTACACGGGGTCCGCTTTTTAACACTGAAGCTTTCTTT. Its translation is CASRLDPTRGPLFNTEAFF. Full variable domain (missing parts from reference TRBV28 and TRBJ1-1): DVKVTQSSRYLVKRTGEKVFLECVQDMDHENMFWYRQDPGLGLRLIYFSYDVKMKEKGDIPEGYSVSREKKERFSLILESASTNQTSMYLCASRLDPTRGPLFNTEAFFGQGTRLTVV.